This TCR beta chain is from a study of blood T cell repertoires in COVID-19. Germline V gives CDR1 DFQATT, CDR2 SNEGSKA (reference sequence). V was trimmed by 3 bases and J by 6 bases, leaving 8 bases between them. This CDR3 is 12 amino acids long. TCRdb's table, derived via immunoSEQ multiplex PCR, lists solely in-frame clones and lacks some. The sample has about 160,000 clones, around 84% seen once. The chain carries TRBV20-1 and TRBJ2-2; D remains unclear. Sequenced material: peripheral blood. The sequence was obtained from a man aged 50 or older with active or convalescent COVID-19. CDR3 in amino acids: CSASNSPGELFF. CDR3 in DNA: TGCAGTGCTAGTAATAGCCCCGGGGAGCTGTTTTTT.